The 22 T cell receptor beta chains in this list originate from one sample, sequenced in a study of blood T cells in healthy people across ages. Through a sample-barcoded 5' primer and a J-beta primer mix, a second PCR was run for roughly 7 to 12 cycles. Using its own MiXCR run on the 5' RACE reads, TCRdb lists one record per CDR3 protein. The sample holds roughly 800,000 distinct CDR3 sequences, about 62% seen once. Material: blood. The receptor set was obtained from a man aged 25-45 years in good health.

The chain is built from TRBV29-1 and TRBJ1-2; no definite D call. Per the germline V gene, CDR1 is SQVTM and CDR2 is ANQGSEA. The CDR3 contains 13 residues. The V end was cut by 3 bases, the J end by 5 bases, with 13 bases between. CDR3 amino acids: CSVDSGRSYGYTF. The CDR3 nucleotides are TGCAGCGTTGATAGCGGACGGTCTTATGGCTACACCTTC. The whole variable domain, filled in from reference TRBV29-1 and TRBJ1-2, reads SAVISQKPSRDICQRGTSLTIQCQVDSQVTMMFWYRQQPGQSLTLIATANQGSEATYESGFVIDKFPISRPNLTFSTLTVSNMSPEDSSIYLCSVDSGRSYGYTFGSGTRLTVV.

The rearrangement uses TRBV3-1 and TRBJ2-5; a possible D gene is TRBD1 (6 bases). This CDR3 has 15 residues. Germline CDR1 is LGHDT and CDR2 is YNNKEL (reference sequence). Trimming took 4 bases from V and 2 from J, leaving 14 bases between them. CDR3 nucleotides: TGTGCCAGCAGCCTCCAGGGGTTCTTGCAAGAGACCCAGTACTTC. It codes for CASSLQGFLQETQYF.

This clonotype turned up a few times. The CDR3 nucleotides are TGTGCCAGCAGTGAGAGCGGCAGGGGGTGGGAGACCCAGTACTTC. Translated, it gives CASSESGRGWETQYF. This sequence joins TRBV6-1 and TRBJ2-5; 7 nucleotides match TRBD1. This CDR3 is 15 amino acids long. V gave up 3 bases and J gave up 5 bases; unmatched junction bases: 9. Germline V gene sequence: CDR1 MNHNS, CDR2 SASEGT.

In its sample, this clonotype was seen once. The CDR3 coding sequence is TGTGCCAGCAGTTTACGGGTGGGAGGGAGAAGGAGAAACATTCAGTACTTC. Translated: CASSLRVGGRRRNIQYF. This rearrangement joins TRBV12-3 or TRBV12-4 to TRBJ2-4, with 7 bases matching TRBD2. CDR3 length: 17 residues. Germline trimming cut 2 bases from V and 6 bases from J; bases unmatched to any gene: 13.

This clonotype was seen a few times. CDR3 sequence reads: CAISEAGRGRSYEQYF. For the CDR3, the DNA is TGTGCCATCAGTGAAGCAGGAAGGGGCAGATCCTACGAGCAGTACTTC. V gene TRBV10-3 combines with J gene TRBJ2-7; possibly TRBD1 for D (5 bases). The CDR3 spans 16 residues. CDR1 is ENHRY and CDR2 is SYGVKD in the germline V gene. The V end was cut by 3 bases, the J end by 1 base, with 16 bases between.

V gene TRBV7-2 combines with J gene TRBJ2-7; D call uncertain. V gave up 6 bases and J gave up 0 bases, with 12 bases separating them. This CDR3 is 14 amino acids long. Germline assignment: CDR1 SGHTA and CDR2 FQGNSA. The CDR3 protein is CASSSQPSSYEQYF. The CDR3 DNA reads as TGTGCCAGCAGTTCACAGCCCAGCTCCTACGAGCAGTACTTC.

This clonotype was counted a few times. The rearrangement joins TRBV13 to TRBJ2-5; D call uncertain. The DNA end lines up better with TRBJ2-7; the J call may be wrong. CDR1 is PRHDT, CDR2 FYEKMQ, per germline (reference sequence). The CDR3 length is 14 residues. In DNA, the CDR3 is TGTGCCAGCAGCCCCCCGATTGACAAGAACGAGCAGTACTTC. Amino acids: CASSPPIDKNEQYF.

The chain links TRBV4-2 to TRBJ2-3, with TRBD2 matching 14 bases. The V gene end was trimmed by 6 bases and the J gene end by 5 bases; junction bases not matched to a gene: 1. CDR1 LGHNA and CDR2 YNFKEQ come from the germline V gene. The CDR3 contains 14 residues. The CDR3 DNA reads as TGTGCCAGCAGGGGACTAGCGGGAGTAGATACGCAGTATTTT. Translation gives CASRGLAGVDTQYF.

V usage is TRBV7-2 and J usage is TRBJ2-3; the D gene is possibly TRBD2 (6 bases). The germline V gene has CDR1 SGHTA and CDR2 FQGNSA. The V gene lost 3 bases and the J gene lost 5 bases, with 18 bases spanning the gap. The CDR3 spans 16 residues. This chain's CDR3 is CASSFTRLEYKDTQYF. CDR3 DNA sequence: TGTGCCAGCAGCTTTACGAGACTAGAATATAAAGATACGCAGTATTTT.

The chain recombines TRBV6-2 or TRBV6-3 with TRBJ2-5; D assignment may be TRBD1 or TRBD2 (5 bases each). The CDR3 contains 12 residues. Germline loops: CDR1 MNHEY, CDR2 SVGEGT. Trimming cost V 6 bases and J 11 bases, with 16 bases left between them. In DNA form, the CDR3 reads TGTGCCAGCAGGCCTAGAGGGGATGAGCAGTACTTC. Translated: CASRPRGDEQYF.

The CDR3 DNA is TGTGCCAGCAGCCTCGGAGGGGTTGACACTGAAGCTTTCTTT. Protein sequence: CASSLGGVDTEAFF. V and J are TRBV3-1 and TRBJ1-1, with D perhaps matching TRBD1 (5 bases). V shed 4 bases and J shed 3 bases, with 12 bases lying between them. Per the germline V gene, CDR1 is LGHDT and CDR2 is YNNKEL (reference sequence). The CDR3 extends over 14 amino acids.

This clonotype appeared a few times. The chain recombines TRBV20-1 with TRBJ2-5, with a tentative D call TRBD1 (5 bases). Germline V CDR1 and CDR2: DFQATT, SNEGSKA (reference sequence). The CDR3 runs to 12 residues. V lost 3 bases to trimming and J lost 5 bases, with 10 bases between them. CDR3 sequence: CSARSRGETQYF. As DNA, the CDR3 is TGCAGTGCTAGGTCTAGGGGTGAGACCCAGTACTTC.

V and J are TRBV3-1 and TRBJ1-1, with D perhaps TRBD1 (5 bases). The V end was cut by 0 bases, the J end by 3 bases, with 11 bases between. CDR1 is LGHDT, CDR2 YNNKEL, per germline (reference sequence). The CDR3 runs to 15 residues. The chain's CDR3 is CASSQEGGWDTEAFF. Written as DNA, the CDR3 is TGTGCCAGCAGCCAAGAGGGGGGGTGGGACACTGAAGCTTTCTTT. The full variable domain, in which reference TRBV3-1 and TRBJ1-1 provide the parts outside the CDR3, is DTAVSQTPKYLVTQMGNDKSIKCEQNLGHDTMYWYKQDSKKFLKIMFSYNNKELIINETVPNRFSPKSPDKAHLNLHINSLELGDSAVYFCASSQEGGWDTEAFFGQGTRLTVV.

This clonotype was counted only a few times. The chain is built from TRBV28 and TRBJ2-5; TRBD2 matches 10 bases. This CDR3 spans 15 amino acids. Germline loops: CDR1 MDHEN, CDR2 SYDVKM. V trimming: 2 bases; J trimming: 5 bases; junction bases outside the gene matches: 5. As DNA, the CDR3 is TGTGCCAGCAGTTTACAGCGGGAGGGCTGGGAGACCCAGTACTTC. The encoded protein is CASSLQREGWETQYF.

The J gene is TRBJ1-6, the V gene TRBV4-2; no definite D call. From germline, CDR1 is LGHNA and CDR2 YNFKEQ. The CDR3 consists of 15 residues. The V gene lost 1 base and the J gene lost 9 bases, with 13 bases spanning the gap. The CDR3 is CASSQVTGIVSPLHF. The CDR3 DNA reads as TGTGCCAGCAGCCAAGTTACTGGGATAGTTTCACCCCTCCACTTT.

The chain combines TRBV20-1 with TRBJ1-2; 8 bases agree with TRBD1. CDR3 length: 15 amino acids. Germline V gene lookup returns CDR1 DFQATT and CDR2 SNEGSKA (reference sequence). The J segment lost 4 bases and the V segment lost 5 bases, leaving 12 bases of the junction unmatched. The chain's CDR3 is CSAYRQGWFVYGYTF. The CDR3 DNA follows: TGCAGTGCTTATAGACAGGGGTGGTTTGTCTATGGCTACACCTTC.

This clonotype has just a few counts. For the CDR3, the DNA is TGTGCCAGCACGACCGACAGGGTACAAGAGACCCAGTACTTC. Amino acid sequence: CASTTDRVQETQYF. The chain has TRBV2 and TRBJ2-5, with 7 bases lining up with TRBD1. This CDR3 contains 14 residues. V dropped 7 bases and J dropped 2; count of bases not matched to a gene: 7. Germline V gene lookup returns CDR1 SNHLY and CDR2 FYNNEI.

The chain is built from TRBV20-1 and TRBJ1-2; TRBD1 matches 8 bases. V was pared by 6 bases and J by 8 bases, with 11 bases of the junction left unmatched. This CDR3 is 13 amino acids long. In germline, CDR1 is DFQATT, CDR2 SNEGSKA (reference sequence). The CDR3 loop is CSADRGRLRGYTF. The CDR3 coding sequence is TGCAGTGCCGACAGGGGAAGACTTAGGGGCTACACCTTC.

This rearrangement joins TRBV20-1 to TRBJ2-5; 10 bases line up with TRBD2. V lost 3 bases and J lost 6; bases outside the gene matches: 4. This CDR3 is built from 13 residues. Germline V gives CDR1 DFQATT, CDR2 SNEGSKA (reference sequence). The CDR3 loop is CSASKAGGQTQYF. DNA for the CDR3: TGCAGTGCTAGTAAAGCGGGGGGGCAGACCCAGTACTTC.

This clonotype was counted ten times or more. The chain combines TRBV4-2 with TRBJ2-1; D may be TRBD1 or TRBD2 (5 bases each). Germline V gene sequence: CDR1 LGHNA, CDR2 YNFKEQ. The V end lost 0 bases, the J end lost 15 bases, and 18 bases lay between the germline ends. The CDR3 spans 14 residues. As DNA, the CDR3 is TGTGCCAGCAGCCAAGATCCGGGACCCGTGCTCCTGTTCTTC. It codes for CASSQDPGPVLLFF.

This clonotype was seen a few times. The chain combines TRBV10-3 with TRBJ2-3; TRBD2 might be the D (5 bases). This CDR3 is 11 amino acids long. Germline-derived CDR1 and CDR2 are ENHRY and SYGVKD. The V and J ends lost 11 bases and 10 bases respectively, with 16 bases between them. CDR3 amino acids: CAVQTGDAQYF. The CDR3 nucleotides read TGTGCCGTCCAGACCGGGGATGCGCAGTATTTT.

The CDR3 sequence is CASSLGGSRYGYTF. The CDR3 nucleotides read TGTGCCAGCAGTTTAGGAGGGTCCCGCTATGGCTACACCTTC. This sequence joins TRBV12-3 or TRBV12-4 and TRBJ1-2; unclear D gene. V gave up 1 base and J gave up 4 bases, with 10 bases separating them. The CDR3 length is 14 residues.